This is a list of T cell receptor beta chains from one sample in a study of cytomegalovirus exposure and HLA in healthy donors. The table came from immunoSEQ multiplex PCR; TCRdb's copy has only in-frame clones and leaves some out. Of some 150,000 clones listed, roughly 87% are singletons. Material: PBMCs. Receptors originate from a man aged 18-30 years in good health and CMV-seropositive. Each CDR3 is given with its conserved first and last residue. The order of the fields is clone size, J gene, D gene, V gene, CDR3 DNA, CDR3 protein. The D gene is left open where the match is weak. Where a row states a size, it is once, few, many or the class of an expanded clone; other rows omit it.

many | TRBJ1-2 | - | TRBV4-1 | TGCGCCAGCAGCCGAGGGGGGGCCGGGGATAACTATGGCTACACCTTC | CASSRGGAGDNYGYTF
once | TRBJ2-7 | - | TRBV5-1 | TGCGCCAGCAGCAGTCGCCGGTCCACAGGCTACGAGCAGTACTTC | CASSSRRSTGYEQYF
- | TRBJ1-2 | - | TRBV29-1 | TGCAGCGTTGGAGAGGACAGTAACTATGGCTACACCTTC | CSVGEDSNYGYTF
few | TRBJ1-1 | - | TRBV6-4 | TGTGCCAGCAACCAAACAGAGATGAACACTGAAGCTTTCTTT | CASNQTEMNTEAFF
once | TRBJ2-5 | - | TRBV9 | TGTGCCAGCAGCGCTGGGGGCGGAGAGACCCAGTACTTC | CASSAGGGETQYF
- | TRBJ2-3 | - | TRBV5-1 | TGCGCCAGCAGCACCTGGACAGTTGATACGCAGTATTTT | CASSTWTVDTQYF
- | TRBJ2-5 | - | TRBV30 | TGTGCCTGGAGAAGTCTGGGTCGGGAAGAGACCCAGTACTTC | CAWRSLGREETQYF
- | TRBJ2-5 | TRBD2 | TRBV5-5 | TGTGCCAGCAGCACTCCGGGGGGGCCGGGACAAGAGACCCAGTACTTC | CASSTPGGPGQETQYF
- | TRBJ1-2 | TRBD1 | TRBV10-3 | TGTGCCATCAGTGCGACAGGGGAGTATGGCTACACCTTC | CAISATGEYGYTF
- | TRBJ1-5 | - | TRBV5-1 | TGCGCCAGCAGCTTGGAAGACAGATTAAGCAATCAGCCCCAGCATTTT | CASSLEDRLSNQPQHF